The T cell receptor beta chain described here comes from a study of blood T cell repertoires in COVID-19. Across the whole study: Specimens from acute and convalescent COVID-19 originated in the United States, Italy and Spain. The cDNA or gDNA used as material had been derived from T cells, B-cell-depleted T cells, or PBMCs.

V shed 0 bases and J shed 8 bases, with 10 bases lying between them. CDR3 length equals 13 residues. Germline V gene data show CDR1 as MGHRA and CDR2 as YSYEKL. In this sample, this clone turned up once. Per the study methods: Estimated nucleated cell counts came from reference gene primer amplification. The protocol was immunoSEQ multiplex PCR, while the TCRdb copy is restricted to in-frame clones and leaves out a portion. Clone size and V and J calls were adopted from that table, with D and trimming inferred from the DNA. The sample contains about 160,000 clones, 86% of which appear only once. The chain recombines TRBV4-1 with TRBJ1-2; maybe TRBD1 (5 bases). Material: peripheral blood. This receptor was taken from a man in his forties or fifties with active or convalescent COVID-19. Here the CDR3 reads CASSQDHRKGYTF. Here the CDR3 DNA reads TGCGCCAGCAGCCAAGATCACAGGAAAGGCTACACCTTC.